A selection of T cell receptor beta chains follows, all from one sample in a study of CD8+CD57+ T cells in acquired aplastic anemia. A single record per CDR3 protein comes from TCRdb applying MiXCR to the reads. The sample has around 170,000 distinct CDR3 sequences, 55% to 75% seen once. Sequenced sample: sorted CD4+, CD8+, or CD8+CD57+ T cells (not recorded which) from PBMCs. Receptors were obtained from a human donor in good health. Both conserved end residues are part of each CDR3. The D gene is left open where the match is weak. The size of a clone is reported for some rows only, either as once, few or many, or as a class for expanded clones.

TRBV7-8	TRBJ1-5	few	TRBD1	TGTGCCAGCAGCTTAGACGGGACAGCTCATCAGCCCCAGCATTTT	CASSLDGTAHQPQHF
TRBV29-1	TRBJ2-7	many	.	TGCAGCGTTGACCTCGGGACCGACTCCTTCGAGCAGTACTTC	CSVDLGTDSFEQYF
TRBV24-1	TRBJ2-5	.	.	TGTGCCACCAGTGATCCCCCGCGGGACAGCCAAGAGACCCAGTACTTC	CATSDPPRDSQETQYF
TRBV28	TRBJ2-5	.	TRBD2	TGTGCCAGCAGTGTTCTGTGGGGGGGAGGGGAGGGCGGTGATGAGACCCAGTACTTC	CASSVLWGGGEGGDETQYF
TRBV5-6	TRBJ1-6	.	.	TGTGCCAGCAGCTTTGGTCCGGATAATTCACCCCTCCACTTT	CASSFGPDNSPLHF
TRBV24-1	TRBJ2-1	.	TRBD2	TGTGCCAGCGGGGGGACTAGCGGGATGGGGAATGAGCAGTTCTTC	CASGGTSGMGNEQFF
TRBV15	TRBJ1-6	.	.	TGTGCCACCAGCAGAGAGGGGAACAGTAATTCACCCCTCCACTTT	CATSREGNSNSPLHF
TRBV6-5	TRBJ1-6	.	.	TGTGCCAGCAGTCGCGCCGGGACCAACAATTCACCCCTCCACTTT	CASSRAGTNNSPLHF
TRBV25-1	TRBJ2-4	.	TRBD1	TGTGCCAGCAGGGACAGGGGAGCCCTCGGCATTCAGTACTTC	CASRDRGALGIQYF
TRBV5-1	TRBJ1-2	.	.	TGCGCCAGCAGTTCGAACAGGGATGGCTACACCTTC	CASSSNRDGYTF
TRBV2	TRBJ2-3	once	.	TGTGCCAGCTCCCGAGGTTACGTCGCGGGGGATACGCAGTATTTT	CASSRGYVAGDTQYF
TRBV2	TRBJ1-2	.	.	TGTGCCAGCAGTGAAAGCGACAGTAACTATGGCTACACCTTC	CASSESDSNYGYTF
TRBV19	TRBJ2-5	.	.	TGTGCCAGTAGTCCCCGGGACATATGGCAAGAGACCCAGTACTTC	CASSPRDIWQETQYF
TRBV29-1	TRBJ2-3	.	TRBD1	TGCAGCGTTCGGACCGGGACAGAGTACACAGATACGCAGTATTTT	CSVRTGTEYTDTQYF
TRBV9	TRBJ1-2	.	.	TGTGCCAGCAGCCTAGATCGGTTCTCCTATGGCTACACCTTC	CASSLDRFSYGYTF
TRBV19	TRBJ2-6	once	TRBD1	TGTGCCAGTAGTATTAAGGGACAGGTAGCCTCTGGGGCCAACGTCCTGACTTTC	CASSIKGQVASGANVLTF
TRBV2	TRBJ2-3	.	.	TGTGCCAGCAGCTTACGGCTAGAAAGCACAGATACGCAGTATTTT	CASSLRLESTDTQYF
TRBV7-9	TRBJ2-5	.	.	TGTGCCAGCAGCCCTCGTCCACTTACAACAGCAAGCCAAGAGACCCAGTACTTC	CASSPRPLTTASQETQYF
TRBV2	TRBJ1-1	few	.	TGTGCCAGCAGTTTAGACAGTAACACTGAAGCTTTCTTT	CASSLDSNTEAFF
TRBV2	TRBJ2-7	.	TRBD1	TGTGCCAGCCAGCGACAGGGAAGCTCCTACGAGCAGTACTTC	CASQRQGSSYEQYF
TRBV29-1	TRBJ2-7	.	.	TGCAGCGTTGTTGGACGGGGGCTCCCCTACGAGCAGTACTTC	CSVVGRGLPYEQYF
TRBV9	TRBJ2-3	.	.	TGTGCCAGCAGCGCGTCTAGCGTCACAGATACGCAGTATTTT	CASSASSVTDTQYF
TRBV19	TRBJ2-1	.	TRBD2	TGTGCCAGTAGTATTAGCGGGGGGGTCTCCTACAATGAGCAGTTCTTC	CASSISGGVSYNEQFF
TRBV15	TRBJ2-6	.	.	TGTGCCACCAGCACAGGGCGTACCCTCTCTGGGGCCAACGTCCTGACTTTC	CATSTGRTLSGANVLTF
TRBV5-1	TRBJ2-7	many	TRBD2	TGCGCCAGCAGCTTCTCGGGACTAGCGGCTTACGAGCAGTACTTC	CASSFSGLAAYEQYF
TRBV7-9	TRBJ2-7	few	.	TGTGCCAGCAGCTTAGGTGGGAATGCAAACGAGCAGTACTTC	CASSLGGNANEQYF
TRBV7-9	TRBJ2-1	once	TRBD2	TGTGCCAGCAGCTTAATTGGGGAGGGCCTGGGTGAGCAGTTCTTC	CASSLIGEGLGEQFF
TRBV29-1	TRBJ2-3	once	.	TGCAGCGTTGATCCCACAGGGAGCACAGATACGCAGTATTTT	CSVDPTGSTDTQYF
TRBV4-1	TRBJ2-7	.	TRBD1	TGTGCCAGCAGCCCCCGGACAGGGGTCTACGAGCAGTACTTC	CASSPRTGVYEQYF
TRBV7-2	TRBJ2-5	.	TRBD2	TGTGCCAGCAGCCTAGCGGGAGCCATGCATGGAACCCAGTACTTC	CASSLAGAMHGTQYF
TRBV15	TRBJ2-1	.	TRBD2	TGTGCCACCAGCAGAGACCCTAGCGGGGGCTTCTACAATGAGCAGTTCTTC	CATSRDPSGGFYNEQFF
TRBV28	TRBJ2-7	.	.	TGTGCCAGCAGTAAGGGAGGCGAGCAGTACTTC	CASSKGGEQYF
TRBV24-1	TRBJ1-2	.	.	TGTGCCACCAGTGATGTCGGATTGAACTATGGCTACACCTTC	CATSDVGLNYGYTF
TRBV19	TRBJ1-4	many	.	TGTGCCAGTAGTATCGGCGCCGGTTTGTATGAAAAACTGTTTTTT	CASSIGAGLYEKLFF
TRBV29-1	TRBJ1-1	.	.	TGCAGCGTAGAAACACTGACAGCAACCAACACTGAAGCTTTCTTT	CSVETLTATNTEAFF
TRBV7-6	TRBJ2-1	many	.	TGTGCCAGCAGCTTAAGCTATGAGCAGTTCTTC	CASSLSYEQFF
TRBV18	TRBJ2-1	many	.	TGTGCCAGCTCATCTAGCAATGAGCAGTTCTTC	CASSSSNEQFF
TRBV6-1	TRBJ1-4	.	.	TGTGCCAGCAGTTCTTGGGAAAAACTGTTTTTT	CASSSWEKLFF
TRBV2	TRBJ1-5	.	.	TGTGCCAGCAGTGAAGAGGGCAGGGTAAGTCAGCCCCAGCATTTT	CASSEEGRVSQPQHF
TRBV7-3	TRBJ2-1	many	.	TGTGCCAGCAGCTTGGGATTTGGGCATGAGCAGTTCTTC	CASSLGFGHEQFF
TRBV2	TRBJ2-3	.	.	TGTGCCAGCAGTGAATGGAGTTTAGAGGGTCCGCAGTATTTT	CASSEWSLEGPQYF
TRBV19	TRBJ2-1	.	.	TGTGCCAGTAGATCACAGGATTACAATGAGCAGTTCTTC	CASRSQDYNEQFF
TRBV7-8	TRBJ1-3	once	TRBD1	TGTGCCAGCAGCTTTCCGGGACAGGACTCTGGAAACACCATATATTTT	CASSFPGQDSGNTIYF
TRBV20-1	TRBJ1-1	.	.	TGCAGTGCTCATTCCGGGACAATGATGCACACTGAAGCTTTCTTT	CSAHSGTMMHTEAFF
TRBV24-1	TRBJ2-7	many	TRBD1	TGTGCCACCAGTGAGGGACAGGGAACTGTCTACGAGCAGTACTTC	CATSEGQGTVYEQYF
TRBV5-6	TRBJ2-2	many	.	TGTGCCAGCACAGTCTGGACGAACACCGGGGAGCTGTTTTTT	CASTVWTNTGELFF
TRBV20-1	TRBJ2-7	.	.	TGCAGTGTTTATTTCGGGACGGACTCCTACGAGCAGTACTTC	CSVYFGTDSYEQYF
TRBV20-1	TRBJ2-7	.	TRBD1	TGCAGTGCCCTAAGAAAAGGACAGGGTAGGGCCTACGAGCAGTACTTC	CSALRKGQGRAYEQYF
TRBV6-2/TRBV6-3	TRBJ1-1	.	TRBD1	TGTGCCAGCAGTCCCGGGACAGGGGAAACCACTGAAGCTTTCTTT	CASSPGTGETTEAFF
TRBV7-6	TRBJ1-3	.	TRBD1	TGTGCCAGCAGCGGGGACAGGGGGCTAGAAAACACCATATATTTT	CASSGDRGLENTIYF
TRBV7-2	TRBJ2-2	.	.	TGTGCCAGCAGCTTAGAGGGCCGAGGGACCGGGGAGCTGTTTTTT	CASSLEGRGTGELFF
TRBV7-9	TRBJ2-5	.	.	TGTGCCAGCAGCTTAGGGGGTGCAGGGCAAGAGACCCAGTACTTC	CASSLGGAGQETQYF
TRBV12-3/TRBV12-4	TRBJ1-3	.	.	TGTGCCAGCAGTTTAGCCTTGGAGGGGGACTATTTT	CASSLALEGDYF
TRBV7-6	TRBJ2-5	.	TRBD2	TGTGCCAGCAGCTCGGCGGGGGAAGGTGAGACCCAGTACTTC	CASSSAGEGETQYF
TRBV24-1	TRBJ2-1	many	.	TGTGCCACCAGTGATTTGAAAAGGGACTACAATGAGCAGTTCTTC	CATSDLKRDYNEQFF
TRBV2	TRBJ1-3	.	TRBD1	TGTGCCAGCAGTCCGGGACAGGGGGCTTCTGGAAACACCATATATTTT	CASSPGQGASGNTIYF
TRBV20-1	TRBJ2-2	many	TRBD2	TGCAGTGCTAGTGATACTAGCGGTGGTACCGGGGAGCTGTTTTTT	CSASDTSGGTGELFF
TRBV20-1	TRBJ1-2	.	.	TGCAGTGCTAGAAACGTCCCCTATGGCTACACCTTC	CSARNVPYGYTF
TRBV7-9	TRBJ2-7	.	.	TGTGCCAGCAGCTCACTAGGGACCGGTACCTACGAGCAGTACTTC	CASSSLGTGTYEQYF